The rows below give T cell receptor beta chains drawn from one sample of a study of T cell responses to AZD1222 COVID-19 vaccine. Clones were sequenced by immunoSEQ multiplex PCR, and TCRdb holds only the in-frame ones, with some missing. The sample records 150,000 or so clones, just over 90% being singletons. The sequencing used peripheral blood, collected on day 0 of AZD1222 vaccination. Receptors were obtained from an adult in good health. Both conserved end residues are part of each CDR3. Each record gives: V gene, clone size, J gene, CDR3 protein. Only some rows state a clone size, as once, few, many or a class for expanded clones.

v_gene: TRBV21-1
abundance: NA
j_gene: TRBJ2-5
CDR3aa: CANNPRGLPQETQYF

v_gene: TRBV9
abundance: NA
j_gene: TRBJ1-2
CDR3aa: CASSVGASMGYTF

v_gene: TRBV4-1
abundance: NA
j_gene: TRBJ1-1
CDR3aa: CASSQVDRGNTEAFF

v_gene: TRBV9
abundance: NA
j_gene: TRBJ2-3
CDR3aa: CASSVTGQGSTDTQYF

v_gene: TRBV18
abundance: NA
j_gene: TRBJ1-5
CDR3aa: CASSPHRDPGQPQHF

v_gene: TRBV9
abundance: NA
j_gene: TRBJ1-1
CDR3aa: CASSPGQGLDTEAFF

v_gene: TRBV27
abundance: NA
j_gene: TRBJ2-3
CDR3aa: CASSLSQLAGLTDTQYF

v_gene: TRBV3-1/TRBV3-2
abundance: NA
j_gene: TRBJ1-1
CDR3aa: CASSHRDMKNTEAFF

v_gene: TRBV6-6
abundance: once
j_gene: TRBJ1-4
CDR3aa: CASSSGTVATNEKLFF

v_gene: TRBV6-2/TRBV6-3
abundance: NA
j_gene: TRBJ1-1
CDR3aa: CASSTVGATYTEAFF

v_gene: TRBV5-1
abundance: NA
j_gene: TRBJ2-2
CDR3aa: CASSLDGTGELFF

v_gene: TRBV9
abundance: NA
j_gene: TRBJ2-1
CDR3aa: CASSGTSGVGEQFF

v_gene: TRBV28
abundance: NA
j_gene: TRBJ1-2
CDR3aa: CASSLKGWEYGYTF

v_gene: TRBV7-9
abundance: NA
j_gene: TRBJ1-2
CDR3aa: CASSLADLHYYGYTF

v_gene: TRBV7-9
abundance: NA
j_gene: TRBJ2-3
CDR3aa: CASTFSGDTDTQYF

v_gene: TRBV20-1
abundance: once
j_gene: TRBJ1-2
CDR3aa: CSASNYGYTF

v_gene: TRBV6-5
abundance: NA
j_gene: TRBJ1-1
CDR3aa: CASSYPRAGMNTEAFF

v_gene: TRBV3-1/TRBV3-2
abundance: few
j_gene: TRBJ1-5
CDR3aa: CASSQDRDQPQHF

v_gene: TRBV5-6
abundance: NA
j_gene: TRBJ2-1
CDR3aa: CASSLLSLGGRKQFF

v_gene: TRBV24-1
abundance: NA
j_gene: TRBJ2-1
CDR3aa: CATSDFTRKDEQFF

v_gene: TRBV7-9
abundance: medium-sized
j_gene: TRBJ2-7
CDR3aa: CASSFSGADEQYF

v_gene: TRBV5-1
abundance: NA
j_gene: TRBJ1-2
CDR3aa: CASSLSKGSYGYTF

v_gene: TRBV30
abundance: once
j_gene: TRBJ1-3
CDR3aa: CAWTGNSGNTIYF

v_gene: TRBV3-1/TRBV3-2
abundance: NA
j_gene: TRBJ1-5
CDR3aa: CASSLNRGNQPQHF

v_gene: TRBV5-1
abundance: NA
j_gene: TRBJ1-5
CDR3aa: CASSLGQGINQPQHF

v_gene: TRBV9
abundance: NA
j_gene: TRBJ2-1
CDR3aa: CASSVGGYRNEQFF

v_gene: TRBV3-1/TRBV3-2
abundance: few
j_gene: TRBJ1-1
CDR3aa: CASSPRQVNTEAFF

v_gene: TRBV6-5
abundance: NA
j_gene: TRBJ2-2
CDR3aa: CASSNPGVGAGELFF

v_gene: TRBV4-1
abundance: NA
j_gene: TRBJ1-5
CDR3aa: CASSQEIPRGNQPQHF